This T cell receptor beta chain was recovered during a study of OX40 agonist ivuxolimab in advanced cancers. Study-wide background: Age averaged around 58 years (range about 23 to 80), and 80% to 90% were male. Under the entry rules, prior anti-PD-1, anti-PD-L1 or anti-CTLA-4 therapy was allowed, and roughly 41% had some. Study-level findings and limits: On average, a greater number of expanded clones characterised CD8+ T cells relative to CD4+.

Per the germline V gene, CDR1 is GTSNPN and CDR2 is SVGIG (reference sequence). V was cut by 1 base and J by 4 bases, with 4 bases left in between. The CDR3 extends over 11 amino acids. Patients had blood sampled at baseline and again on cycle 4 day 1 and cycle 7 day 1. Profiled with immunoSEQ multiplex PCR; TCRdb holds only in-frame clones, not every one. The top ten hold about 15% of the sample, which has 25,000 to 30,000 clones, approximately 86% seen once. A single count supports this clone. Its matching antigen is unknown. The starting material was CD4+ or CD8+ T cells sorted from blood, obtained in a trial of the OX40 agonist ivuxolimab. The TCR sequence derives from an adult with an advanced solid tumor such as melanoma, head and neck, liver or kidney cancer. This rearrangement joins TRBV30 to TRBJ2-5, with D uncertain. CDR3 DNA: TGTGCCTGGAGTGGGCCAGAGACCCAGTACTTC. Protein product: CAWSGPETQYF.